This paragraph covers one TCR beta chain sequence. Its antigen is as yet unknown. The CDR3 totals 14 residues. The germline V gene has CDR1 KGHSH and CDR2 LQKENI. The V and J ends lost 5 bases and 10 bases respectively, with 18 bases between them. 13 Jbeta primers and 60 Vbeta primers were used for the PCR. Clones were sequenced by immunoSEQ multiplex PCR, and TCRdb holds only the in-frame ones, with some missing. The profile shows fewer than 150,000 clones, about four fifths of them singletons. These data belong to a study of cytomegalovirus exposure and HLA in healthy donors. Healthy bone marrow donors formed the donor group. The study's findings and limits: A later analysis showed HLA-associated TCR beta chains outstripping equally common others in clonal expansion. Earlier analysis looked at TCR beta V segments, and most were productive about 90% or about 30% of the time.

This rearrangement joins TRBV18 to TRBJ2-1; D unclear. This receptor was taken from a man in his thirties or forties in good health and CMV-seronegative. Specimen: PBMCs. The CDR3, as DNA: TGTGCCAGCTCATCCACGCGAGGCGTCGACGAGCAGTTCTTC. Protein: CASSSTRGVDEQFF.